The clone carrying this T cell receptor beta chain was counted ten times or more. The antigen is undetermined. The data were obtained in a study of Graves' ophthalmopathy and Graves' hyperthyroidism. Looking at the study overall: Upon initial diagnosis and before any treatment, peripheral blood was collected. Study observations and caveats: Blood also contained most of the expanded thyroid clonotypes above 0.001 frequency.

V dropped 3 bases and J dropped 4 bases, with 16 bases sitting between them. CDR1 is DFQATT and CDR2 is SNEGSKA in the germline V gene (reference sequence). CDR3 size: 15 residues. CDR3 regions of TCR beta were amplified from RNA transcripts. Second-round multiplex PCR followed a first-round RT-PCR using HTBI primers. TCRdb re-analysed the multiplex PCR reads in MiXCR, keeping a single row per CDR3 protein. The sample includes about 370,000 distinct CDR3 sequences, about a sixth seen only once; the top ten take 2% to 3%. Symptoms, serum thyroxine and TRAb, thyroid ultrasound, and orbital computed tomography formed the diagnostic basis. The starting material, about 9.9 ml of fresh peripheral blood, provided the PBMCs.

This sequence joins TRBV20-1 and TRBJ1-5; TRBD1 might be the D (6 bases). This receptor was identified in an adult woman with stable Graves' hyperthyroidism. Sequencing was performed on peripheral blood. The CDR3 coding sequence is TGCAGTGCTAGTGACACCGAAACAGGGAATCAGCCCCAGCATTTT. It specifies CSASDTETGNQPQHF.